Listed below are T cell receptor beta chains from one sample, sequenced in a study of shared clonotypes between healthy human individuals. The data were produced by immunoSEQ multiplex PCR, yet TCRdb's version contains in-frame clones alone and is incomplete. The sample holds some 470,000 clones; 70% to 80% are singletons and the top ten take 10% to 15%. Sample: PBMCs. The receptor source for this set is a woman in her thirties or forties in good health. Some clones in this sample may be carry-over from other donors' samples. CDR3s include the opening cysteine and the closing phenylalanine or tryptophan. A D gene is named only where the DNA matches it firmly. Clone size is shown for a subset of rows, as once, few, many or a class of expanded clone.

DNA: TGTGCCAGCAGCCTCCACCCCGAGGGTCAGCCCCAGCATTTT; CDR3: CASSLHPEGQPQHF; D: NA; J: TRBJ1-5; size: NA; V: TRBV7-2
DNA: TGTGCCACGGGGAAGCGACTAGCGGGAGGTTTTGCCGAGCAGTACTTC; CDR3: CATGKRLAGGFAEQYF; D: TRBD2; J: TRBJ2-7; size: NA; V: TRBV13
DNA: TGTGCCAGCTCGCCGGGGAGGGCTTCGCTTCGGGACTATGGCTACACCTTC; CDR3: CASSPGRASLRDYGYTF; D: NA; J: TRBJ1-2; size: NA; V: TRBV19
DNA: TGTGCCAGCCTGGATAGCGGGCGGAGGAGCACAGATACGCAGTATTTT; CDR3: CASLDSGRRSTDTQYF; D: TRBD2; J: TRBJ2-3; size: NA; V: TRBV5-6
DNA: TGTGCCACCAGCATTCTAACCGGGACAGGGTTCTATGGCTACACCTTC; CDR3: CATSILTGTGFYGYTF; D: TRBD1; J: TRBJ1-2; size: NA; V: TRBV15
DNA: TGTGCCAGCAGCACACCCGGGACTAGCGGGCTATCCCACTCCTACGAGCAGTACTTC; CDR3: CASSTPGTSGLSHSYEQYF; D: TRBD2; J: TRBJ2-7; size: NA; V: TRBV7-2
DNA: TGTGCCAGCAGCTTAGCTGCGTTCTACGAGCAGTACTTC; CDR3: CASSLAAFYEQYF; D: NA; J: TRBJ2-7; size: once; V: TRBV7-9
DNA: TGCGCCAGCAGCATGACAGGCCGCCTGGACACTGAAGCTTTCTTT; CDR3: CASSMTGRLDTEAFF; D: NA; J: TRBJ1-1; size: few; V: TRBV5-1
DNA: TGTGCCAGCAGCTTTGCGACAGGGGCCTATGGCTACACCTTC; CDR3: CASSFATGAYGYTF; D: TRBD1; J: TRBJ1-2; size: NA; V: TRBV7-2
DNA: TGTGCCAGTAGTCCCACTTGGCCTGACTATGGCTACACCTTC; CDR3: CASSPTWPDYGYTF; D: NA; J: TRBJ1-2; size: few; V: TRBV19
DNA: TGCGCCAGCAGCCAAAAGGGACTAGCGGGAGTCAATGAGCAGTTCTTC; CDR3: CASSQKGLAGVNEQFF; D: TRBD2; J: TRBJ2-1; size: NA; V: TRBV4-3
DNA: TGTGCCAGCATTCCGGATGCCGGGACAGGCTACGAGCAGTACTTC; CDR3: CASIPDAGTGYEQYF; D: TRBD1; J: TRBJ2-7; size: once; V: TRBV6-1
DNA: TGTGCCAGTAGTTTATTAGCGGGAAGGTCCTACAATGAGCAGTTCTTC; CDR3: CASSLLAGRSYNEQFF; D: TRBD2; J: TRBJ2-1; size: once; V: TRBV19
DNA: TGTGCCATAGCACACGGGGGACACGAGCAGTACTTC; CDR3: CAIAHGGHEQYF; D: NA; J: TRBJ2-7; size: NA; V: TRBV10-3
DNA: TGTGCCAGCAGCCTACGGGGAGGCGGCTACACCTTC; CDR3: CASSLRGGGYTF; D: NA; J: TRBJ1-2; size: few; V: TRBV7-3
DNA: TGCAGCGTTGAGGGGGATACCTACAATGAGCAGTTCTTC; CDR3: CSVEGDTYNEQFF; D: NA; J: TRBJ2-1; size: NA; V: TRBV29-1
DNA: TGTGCCAGCAGCGATCCCGATTTAGCGGGAGTCTACGAGCAGTACTTC; CDR3: CASSDPDLAGVYEQYF; D: TRBD2; J: TRBJ2-7; size: NA; V: TRBV11-1
DNA: TGCAGCGTTGAAACAGGGGGATTCTCTGGGGCCAACGTCCTGACTTTC; CDR3: CSVETGGFSGANVLTF; D: TRBD1; J: TRBJ2-6; size: few; V: TRBV29-1
DNA: TGTGCCTTTGGACAGGGCGGCTCTGGAAACACCATATATTTT; CDR3: CAFGQGGSGNTIYF; D: TRBD1; J: TRBJ1-3; size: NA; V: TRBV30
DNA: TGTGCCAGCAGTCCTGGGGCCAACGTCCTGACTTTC; CDR3: CASSPGANVLTF; D: NA; J: TRBJ2-6; size: NA; V: TRBV7-9
DNA: TGTGCCAGTAGTATAGAGGGTGGGTCCCGCAATGAGCAGTTCTTC; CDR3: CASSIEGGSRNEQFF; D: NA; J: TRBJ2-1; size: NA; V: TRBV19
DNA: TGTGCCAGCAGGGCGGGAGAAGGGGAGCAGTACTTC; CDR3: CASRAGEGEQYF; D: TRBD2; J: TRBJ2-7; size: once; V: TRBV11-3
DNA: TGTGCCAGCAGCCAAGCCAGAGCGGGAGGGCCTATCTCAGATACGCAGTATTTT; CDR3: CASSQARAGGPISDTQYF; D: TRBD2; J: TRBJ2-3; size: NA; V: TRBV4-2
DNA: TGTGCCAGCAGCCCCCCTAATGTCGATACGCAGTATTTT; CDR3: CASSPPNVDTQYF; D: NA; J: TRBJ2-3; size: NA; V: TRBV7-3
DNA: TGTGCCAGCTCACCTGGTCAGGGGGCCCAAGAGACCCAGTACTTC; CDR3: CASSPGQGAQETQYF; D: TRBD1; J: TRBJ2-5; size: few; V: TRBV18
DNA: TGCGCCAGCAGTGAGGTCAGGGGGGGGAGCACTGAAGCTTTCTTT; CDR3: CASSEVRGGSTEAFF; D: TRBD1; J: TRBJ1-1; size: NA; V: TRBV10-1
DNA: TGTGCCAGCAGCTTGCGCGGGGGGGCCAAAAACATTCAGTACTTC; CDR3: CASSLRGGAKNIQYF; D: TRBD2; J: TRBJ2-4; size: few; V: TRBV5-4
DNA: TGTGCCAGCAGCGTAGGACAGGCAGTCACCTACAATGAGCAGTTCTTC; CDR3: CASSVGQAVTYNEQFF; D: NA; J: TRBJ2-1; size: NA; V: TRBV9
DNA: TGTGCCAGCAGGCACCCCTCAGGGTCCTACGAGCAGTACTTC; CDR3: CASRHPSGSYEQYF; D: NA; J: TRBJ2-7; size: NA; V: TRBV6-6